The entry below gives a single TCR beta chain sequence along with its context. Its matching antigen is unknown. The sample belongs to a study of T-cell memory formation after mild COVID-19. Study-wide points: Clones from the second wave (peaking day 37) had unconfirmed SARS-CoV-2 specificity.

One entry per CDR3 protein results from TCRdb running MiXCR on the 5' RACE reads. The sample includes some 300,000 distinct CDR3 sequences, 20% to 25% of them seen just once. The CDR3 loop spans 14 amino acids. With V trimmed by 5 bases and J by 9 bases, 10 bases remained unmatched. The sample taken for sequencing was PBMCs or a T cell subset sorted from them (not recorded which). The V call is TRBV12-3 or TRBV12-4, the J call TRBJ1-3, with 7 bases aligning to TRBD1. The TCR was taken from a man aged 18 to 30 who had mild COVID-19 (a few samples of this study predate the infection). Cell type and time point are not known. The CDR3 DNA is TGTGCCAGCAGTCCTACGACAGGGTCGGGCACCATATATTTT. It is translated as CASSPTTGSGTIYF.